This T cell receptor beta chain was recovered during a study of T cell repertoires in cytomegalovirus infection. Study-wide background: Shared public TCR beta signatures pointed to both CMV infection and a matching HLA type.

This clonotype was recorded a few times. The antigen is undetermined. One entry per CDR3 protein, called by TCRdb with MiXCR from the reads. The sample lists approximately 500,000 distinct CDR3 sequences; more than 30% were seen once. The TCR sequence derives from a human donor in good health (CMV status not recorded). Some clones in this sample may be carry-over from other donors' samples. Here the sequenced sample was cultured PBMCs, taken from culture after CMV antigen stimulation.

The CDR3 sequence is CASNSRGELFF. CDR3 coding DNA: TGTGCCAGCAACTCCCGCGGGGAGCTGTTTTTT. The chain has TRBV6-2 or TRBV6-3 and TRBJ2-2; D not resolved. The V end lost 7 bases, the J end lost 7 bases, and 7 bases lay between the germline ends. The CDR3 has 11 amino acids. Germline V lookup: CDR1 MNHEY, CDR2 SVGEGT.